The sequence of this TCR beta chain was determined in a study of control samples from healthy donors and cancer patients. Using immunoSEQ multiplex PCR, the repertoire was profiled, and TCRdb retains in-frame clones only, with some absent. The sample includes around 80,000 clones, roughly 91% of them seen just once. Germline assignment: CDR1 KGHDR and CDR2 SFDVKD. The germline V and J ends were trimmed by 4 bases and 6 bases, with 14 bases remaining between them. The CDR3 sequence is 14 residues long. The sequenced sample consisted of blood. This clonotype originated in a man aged 45-60 years in good health. This chain joins TRBV24-1 and TRBJ1-2, with D possibly being TRBD1 (6 bases). The CDR3 region has the DNA TGTGCCACCAGTGAAGGGGGGCGTTCAGATGGCTACACCTTC. It specifies CATSEGGRSDGYTF.